The entry below gives a single TCR beta chain sequence along with its context. The target antigen is unknown. Vbeta (60) and Jbeta (13) primers were used in the PCR. TCRdb's table, derived via immunoSEQ multiplex PCR, lists solely in-frame clones and lacks some. The table includes about 200,000 clones, approximately 11% detected once. This entry belongs to a study of cytomegalovirus exposure and HLA in healthy donors. Overall study results and limits: Within the data, a cluster of highly shared sequence variants was likely a sequencing artifact.

The clonotype originates from a man between 50 and 59 years old in good health and CMV-seropositive. What was sequenced was PBMCs.

The CDR3 DNA follows: TGTGCCAGCAGCACTTGGACAGGGCAGGAGACCCAGTACTTC. Its translation is CASSTWTGQETQYF. V gene TRBV11-2 combines with J gene TRBJ2-5; 8 positions match TRBD1. V dropped 5 bases and J dropped 5; count of bases not matched to a gene: 7. Germline V lookup: CDR1 SGHAT, CDR2 FQNNGV. The CDR3 totals 14 residues.